One sample yielded the 31 T cell receptor beta chains listed below, sequenced in a study of blood T cell repertoires in COVID-19. This table comes from immunoSEQ multiplex PCR, and its TCRdb copy is limited to in-frame clones, with some not included. The top ten hold roughly 4% of the sample, which has under 150,000 clones, about 79% seen once. Sequencing used peripheral blood. The origin of the receptors is a woman of 80 years or more with acute or convalescent COVID-19.

V gene TRBV6-6 combines with J gene TRBJ1-1; TRBD1 aligns across 8 bases. Trimming cost V 2 bases and J 8 bases; bases outside gene matches: 4. The CDR3 totals 13 residues. CDR1 is MNHNY and CDR2 is SVGAGI in the germline V gene (reference sequence). CDR3 loop: CASSYGQGSEAFF. The CDR3 region has the DNA TGTGCCAGCAGTTACGGACAGGGATCAGAAGCTTTCTTT.

V and J are TRBV11-2 and TRBJ1-6; D is possibly TRBD1 (5 bases). Germline CDR1 and CDR2: SGHAT and FQNNGV. The CDR3 contains 15 residues. V shed 5 bases and J shed 9 bases, with 17 bases lying between them. The CDR3 sequence: CASSPGGTESSPLHF. The CDR3 DNA sequence: TGTGCCAGCAGCCCCGGAGGGACGGAGAGTTCACCCCTCCACTTT.

This chain uses TRBV7-3 with TRBJ2-5, with 8 bases that match TRBD1. V shed 5 bases, J shed 8 bases, and the junction held 7 bases outside the gene matches. Germline CDR1 SGHTA, CDR2 FQGTGA. The CDR3 runs to 13 residues. The CDR3 DNA reads TGTGCCAGCAGCCAGGGGGCCTTAGACACCCAGTACTTC. Translating gives CASSQGALDTQYF. The whole variable domain, remainder taken from reference TRBV7-3 and TRBJ2-5, is GAGVSQTPSNKVTEKGKYVELRCDPISGHTALYWYRQSLGQGPEFLIYFQGTGAADDSGLPNDRFFAVRPEGSVSTLKIQRTERGDSAVYLCASSQGALDTQYFGPGTRLLVL.

The V call is TRBV2, the J call TRBJ2-5, with 8 nucleotides matching TRBD1. CDR1 SNHLY and CDR2 FYNNEI come from the germline V gene. The CDR3 has 16 residues. V lost 6 bases, J lost 2 bases, and 11 bases stayed unmatched. The CDR3 region is CASSGDRGLLQETQYF. The CDR3 coding sequence is TGTGCCAGCAGCGGTGACAGGGGACTCTTACAAGAGACCCAGTACTTC.

The V gene is TRBV5-1, the J gene TRBJ1-4; TRBD1 matches at 7 bases. Germline V gives CDR1 SGHRS, CDR2 YFSETQ. The length of the CDR3 is 15 residues. Losses at the gene ends were 5 bases for V and 6 bases for J; bases not matched to a gene: 10. The CDR3 DNA sequence: TGCGCCAGCAGAAGACAGGGCGGTAGGGATGAAAAACTGTTTTTT. It encodes CASRRQGGRDEKLFF.

This clone was seen more than once but under ten times. The rearrangement uses TRBV7-9 and TRBJ1-6; D is unresolved. V was cut by 2 bases and J by 0 bases, with 11 bases left in between. Germline V lookup: CDR1 SEHNR, CDR2 FQNEAQ (reference sequence). The CDR3 length is 17 residues. The CDR3 protein is CASSLWLGSSYNSPLHF. The CDR3 DNA is TGTGCCAGCAGCTTATGGTTGGGGAGCTCCTATAATTCACCCCTCCACTTT. Together with reference TRBV7-9 and TRBJ1-6, the CDR3 gives the full variable domain: DTGVSQNPRHKITKRGQNVTFRCDPISEHNRLYWYRQTLGQGPEFLTYFQNEAQLEKSRLLSDRFSAERPKGSFSTLEIQRTEQGDSAMYLCASSLWLGSSYNSPLHFGNGTRLTVT.

The chain employs TRBV6-6 and TRBJ2-5, with D maybe TRBD2 (7 bases). Germline V lookup: CDR1 MNHNY, CDR2 SVGAGI (reference sequence). This CDR3 has 15 amino acids. Deletions cut 8 bases from V and 1 base from J, with 17 bases between. The CDR3 here is CASAFGRGSQETQYF. The CDR3 nucleotides are TGTGCCAGCGCCTTTGGGAGGGGGTCCCAAGAGACCCAGTACTTC.

The chain carries TRBV25-1 and TRBJ1-2; 7 bases align to TRBD1. The V segment lost 7 bases and the J segment 6 bases; nucleotides outside the gene matches: 5. The CDR3 extends over 12 amino acids. CDR1 and CDR2 (germline): MGHDK, SYGVNS. The CDR3 nucleotides read TGTGCCAGCATGAACAGGGGCGATGGCTACACCTTC. Translation: CASMNRGDGYTF.

The chain has TRBV6-5 and TRBJ2-1; perhaps TRBD2 as D (6 bases). CDR3 length: 14 residues. Germline CDR1 reads MNHEY; CDR2 reads SVGAGI. The V and J ends lost 2 bases and 7 bases respectively, with 12 bases between them. CDR3 amino acids: CASSYAEGVNEQFF. DNA for the CDR3: TGTGCCAGCAGTTACGCGGAGGGTGTAAATGAGCAGTTCTTC.

The count of this clone is one. The J gene is TRBJ1-4, the V gene TRBV28; possibly TRBD1 for D (5 bases). The germline gives CDR1 MDHEN, CDR2 SYDVKM. V lost 7 bases to trimming and J lost 6 bases, with 18 bases between them. The CDR3 runs to 15 residues. CDR3: CASTALRAMYEKLFF. The CDR3 DNA follows: TGTGCCAGCACTGCCCTCAGGGCTATGTATGAAAAACTGTTTTTT. The whole variable domain, filled in from reference TRBV28 and TRBJ1-4, reads DVKVTQSSRYLVKRTGEKVFLECVQDMDHENMFWYRQDPGLGLRLIYFSYDVKMKEKGDIPEGYSVSREKKERFSLILESASTNQTSMYLCASTALRAMYEKLFFGSGTQLSVL.

A few counts support this clone. V and J are TRBV5-1 and TRBJ2-2, with D uncertain. V dropped 7 bases and J dropped 4 bases, with 26 bases sitting between them. The CDR3 contains 18 residues. CDR1 is SGHRS, CDR2 YFSETQ, per germline. CDR3 sequence reads: CASRMFPYPVRGTGELFF. DNA for the CDR3: TGCGCCAGCCGCATGTTCCCGTACCCGGTTAGAGGCACCGGGGAGCTGTTTTTT.

This chain joins TRBV6-4 and TRBJ1-5; D perhaps matches TRBD1 (6 bases). Germline V gene lookup returns CDR1 MRHNA and CDR2 SNTAGT. There are 14 residues in the CDR3. Trimming removed 2 bases from V and 9 bases from J, with 14 bases in between. The CDR3 region has the DNA TGTGCCAGCAGTGACGTGGGGGGGGGCCTGCCCCAGCATTTT. It encodes CASSDVGGGLPQHF.

The chain combines TRBV2 with TRBJ2-3, with 7 bases matching TRBD2. The CDR3 runs 15 residues. The germline V gene has CDR1 SNHLY and CDR2 FYNNEI. Germline trimming cut 3 bases from V and 4 bases from J; bases unmatched to any gene: 7. The CDR3 sequence is CASSEAGAGADTQYF. Written as DNA, the CDR3 is TGTGCCAGCAGTGAGGCGGGAGCGGGTGCAGATACGCAGTATTTT.

CDR3 nucleotides: TGTGCCAGCAGTGAACTGGCAGGGGCTGGCTACACCTTC. Protein product: CASSELAGAGYTF. This rearrangement joins TRBV6-4 to TRBJ1-2, with D maybe TRBD1 (6 bases). With 3 bases removed from V and 7 bases from J, the gap between germline ends came to 12 bases. Germline V CDR1 and CDR2: MRHNA, SNTAGT. This CDR3 spans 13 amino acids.

The chain couples TRBV27 to TRBJ1-2; 7 nucleotides agree with TRBD1. Germline-derived CDR1 and CDR2 are MNHEY and SMNVEV (reference sequence). This CDR3 is 14 amino acids long. Trimming removed 4 bases from V and 4 bases from J; junction bases left unmatched: 6. DNA for the CDR3: TGTGCCAGCAGTTCCGCTTCAGGGGGCTATGGCTACACCTTC. The encoded protein is CASSSASGGYGYTF.

This CDR3 reads CSANRYNEQFF. The CDR3 bases are TGCAGTGCTAACCGGTACAATGAGCAGTTCTTC. The chain joins TRBV20-1 to TRBJ2-1, with unresolved D. This CDR3 contains 11 residues. V was clipped by 4 bases and J by 4 bases, with 5 bases between them. CDR1 and CDR2 (germline): DFQATT, SNEGSKA (reference sequence).

This chain links TRBV19 with TRBJ2-3; 11 bases align to TRBD1. The CDR3 is 24 residues long. Trimming cost V 3 bases and J 2 bases; bases outside gene matches: 28. In germline, CDR1 is LNHDA, CDR2 SQIVND (reference sequence). The CDR3 DNA reads as TGTGCCAGTAGTATGTATCGGGACAGGGGGTACTCCTACGGATCCGGGACAGACACAGATACGCAGTATTTT. It yields the protein CASSMYRDRGYSYGSGTDTDTQYF.

The chain links TRBV13 to TRBJ2-1; 11 bases line up with TRBD2. CDR3 length: 14 residues. The V segment lost 5 bases and the J segment 9 bases; nucleotides outside the gene matches: 6. Germline V gene sequence: CDR1 PRHDT, CDR2 FYEKMQ (reference sequence). CDR3 residues: CASSVSGGASEQFF. DNA for the CDR3: TGTGCCAGCAGCGTTAGCGGGGGGGCGTCTGAGCAGTTCTTC.

The chain recombines TRBV5-1 with TRBJ2-5; 9 bases map to TRBD2. The CDR3 runs to 15 residues. Germline V gene data show CDR1 as SGHRS and CDR2 as YFSETQ. The J segment lost 7 bases and the V segment lost 0 bases, leaving 7 bases of the junction unmatched. In DNA, the CDR3 is TGCGCCAGCAGCTTGGCGGCGGGAGGGAGGGGGACCCAGTACTTC. This sequence encodes CASSLAAGGRGTQYF.

CDR3 nucleotide sequence: TGCGCCAGCAGCTTGGAGATAGACTATGGCTACACCTTC. It yields the protein CASSLEIDYGYTF. The gene calls are TRBV5-1 and TRBJ1-2; D gene uncertain. In germline, CDR1 is SGHRS, CDR2 YFSETQ. V shed 0 bases and J shed 3 bases, with 6 bases lying between them. The CDR3 consists of 13 residues.

The V call is TRBV2, the J call TRBJ1-6; D is unclear. Trimming removed 3 bases from V and 5 bases from J, with 5 bases in between. The CDR3 sequence is 13 residues long. Germline V gene lookup returns CDR1 SNHLY and CDR2 FYNNEI. CDR3 sequence reads: CASSDLHNSPLHF. CDR3 nucleotides: TGTGCCAGCAGTGACCTTCATAATTCACCCCTCCACTTT.

This rearrangement joins TRBV7-8 to TRBJ2-7; the match to TRBD1 covers 7 bases. The germline V gene encodes CDR1 SGHVS and CDR2 FQNEAQ. The trim removed 4 bases at V and 5 bases at J, leaving 8 bases unmatched. This CDR3 is built from 14 residues. The CDR3 DNA reads as TGTGCCAGCAGCTCCCAGGGGGTAGCTAACGAGCAGTACTTC. The encoded protein is CASSSQGVANEQYF.

The genes are TRBV9 and TRBJ1-4; 7 bases are shared with TRBD1. V was clipped by 6 bases and J by 4 bases; unmatched bases: 9. The CDR3 runs to 15 residues. Germline CDR1 and CDR2: SGDLS and YYNGEE. The CDR3 region is CASTPLGQRNEKLFF. The DNA of the CDR3 is TGTGCCAGCACCCCACTGGGACAGCGTAATGAAAAACTGTTTTTT.

V is TRBV19 and J is TRBJ2-5, with 9 positions matching TRBD1. Germline V gene data show CDR1 as LNHDA and CDR2 as SQIVND (reference sequence). The J segment lost 4 bases and the V segment lost 7 bases, leaving 10 bases of the junction unmatched. The CDR3 has 15 amino acids. CDR3 in DNA: TGTGCCAGTACTACAAACAGGGGGCAGGGAGAGACCCAGTACTTC. It translates to CASTTNRGQGETQYF. The variable domain in full, with the rest retrieved from reference TRBV19 and TRBJ2-5, is DGGITQSPKYLFRKEGQNVTLSCEQNLNHDAMYWYRQDPGQGLRLIYYSQIVNDFQKGDIAEGYSVSREKKESFPLTVTSAQKNPTAFYLCASTTNRGQGETQYFGPGTRLLVL.

This clone was seen a handful of times. The rearrangement links TRBV5-1 to TRBJ2-1; TRBD2 agrees at 15 bases. The germline CDR1 and CDR2 sequences are SGHRS and YFSETQ. V shed 4 bases, J shed 7 bases, and the junction held 15 bases outside the gene matches. This CDR3 contains 19 residues. Here the CDR3 reads CASSPRTSGRGGGENEQFF. The DNA for the CDR3 is TGCGCCAGCAGCCCACGGACTAGCGGGAGGGGAGGGGGAGAGAATGAGCAGTTCTTC.

V usage is TRBV3-1 (or the pseudogene TRBV3-2) and J usage is TRBJ2-7; 7 bases are a match to TRBD1. The CDR3 totals 14 residues. From germline, CDR1 is LGHDT and CDR2 YNNKEL (reference sequence). The ends lost 4 bases at V and 0 bases at J; junction bases unmatched: 3. CDR3 protein: CASSRDSNSYEQYF. The CDR3 nucleotides are TGTGCCAGCAGCCGGGACAGCAACTCCTACGAGCAGTACTTC.

This chain uses TRBV5-8 with TRBJ1-2; no reliable D call. The V and J ends lost 2 bases and 4 bases respectively, with 6 bases between them. The CDR3 contains 12 residues. CDR1 and CDR2 from the germline V gene are SGHTS and YDEGEE. The CDR3, as DNA: TGTGCCAGCAGCTTCCGGTCCTATGGCTACACCTTC. Translated: CASSFRSYGYTF.

V is TRBV6-2 or TRBV6-3 and J is TRBJ2-3; 15 bases map to TRBD2. The trim removed 5 bases at V and 5 bases at J, leaving 8 bases unmatched. The length of the CDR3 is 17 residues. Germline CDR1 and CDR2: MNHEY and SVGEGT. The CDR3 region is CASSRRTSGRAIDTQYF. The DNA of the CDR3 is TGTGCCAGCAGTCGGAGGACTAGCGGGAGGGCCATAGATACGCAGTATTTT.

This clone appeared a single time. An end of the junction does not agree with germline; a read error may underlie this. This chain links TRBV6-5 with TRBJ1-2; TRBD1 agrees at 12 bases. CDR1 is MNHEY and CDR2 is SVGAGI in the germline V gene. The CDR3 extends over 15 amino acids. The CDR3 loop reads CASSPLPGQGAVQEF. CDR3 DNA sequence: TGTGCCAGCAGTCCCTTACCGGGACAGGGGGCAGTTCAGGAGTTC.

The rearrangement links TRBV30 to TRBJ1-2, with TRBD1 as a possible D gene (5 bases). V was shortened by 5 bases and J by 0 bases, with 10 bases between the two germline ends. Looked up from germline, CDR1 is GTSNPN and CDR2 is SVGIG (reference sequence). This CDR3 contains 13 residues. The CDR3 protein is CAWGGLTNYGYTF. The CDR3 coding sequence is TGTGCCTGGGGGGGACTTACTAACTATGGCTACACCTTC. Together with reference TRBV30 and TRBJ1-2, the CDR3 gives the full variable domain: SQTIHQWPATLVQPVGSPLSLECTVEGTSNPNLYWYRQAAGRGLQLLFYSVGIGQISSEVPQNLSASRPQDRQFILSSKKLLLSDSGFYLCAWGGLTNYGYTFGSGTRLTVV.

V usage is TRBV6-2 or TRBV6-3 and J usage is TRBJ2-7; 11 bases match TRBD1. Germline V gene data show CDR1 as MNHEY and CDR2 as SVGEGT. The V segment lost 0 bases and the J segment 7 bases; nucleotides outside the gene matches: 11. The CDR3 spans 17 residues. The CDR3: CASSYSGTGGFPTEQYF. In DNA form, the CDR3 reads TGTGCCAGCAGTTACTCGGGGACAGGGGGTTTTCCTACTGAGCAGTACTTC.